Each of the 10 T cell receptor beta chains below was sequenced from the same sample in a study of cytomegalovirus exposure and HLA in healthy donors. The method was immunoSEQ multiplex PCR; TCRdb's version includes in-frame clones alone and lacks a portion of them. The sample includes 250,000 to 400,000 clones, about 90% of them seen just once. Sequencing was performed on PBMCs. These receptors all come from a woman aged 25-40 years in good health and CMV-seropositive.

DNA of the CDR3: TGTGCCAGCAGCTTAGGACTAGCGGAAGAGACCCAGTACTTC. Translated: CASSLGLAEETQYF. The chain recombines TRBV13 with TRBJ2-5, with 8 bases fitting TRBD2. CDR1 is PRHDT and CDR2 is FYEKMQ in the germline V gene (reference sequence). The CDR3 runs to 14 residues. J was trimmed by 3 bases and V by 0 bases; bases with no gene match: 0.

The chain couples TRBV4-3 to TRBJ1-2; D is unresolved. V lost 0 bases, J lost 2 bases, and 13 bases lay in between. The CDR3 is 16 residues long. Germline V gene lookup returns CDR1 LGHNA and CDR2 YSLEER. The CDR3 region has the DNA TGCGCCAGCAGCCAAGATGGAACGAGGTTCAACTATGGCTACACCTTC. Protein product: CASSQDGTRFNYGYTF.

The DNA of the CDR3 is TGTGCCAGCAGTCTAGCGGGGGACTTCGATGAGCAGTTCTTC. Protein sequence: CASSLAGDFDEQFF. This chain links TRBV7-3 with TRBJ2-1; 10 positions match TRBD2. The J segment lost 8 bases and the V segment lost 6 bases, leaving 7 bases of the junction unmatched. CDR3 length: 14 residues. CDR1 is SGHTA, CDR2 FQGTGA, per germline.

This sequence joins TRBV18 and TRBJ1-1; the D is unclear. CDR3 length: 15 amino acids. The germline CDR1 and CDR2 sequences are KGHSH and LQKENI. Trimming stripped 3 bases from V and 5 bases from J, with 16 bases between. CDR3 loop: CASSPSRVTGTEAFF. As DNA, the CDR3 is TGTGCCAGCTCACCTTCCCGGGTCACGGGTACTGAAGCTTTCTTT.

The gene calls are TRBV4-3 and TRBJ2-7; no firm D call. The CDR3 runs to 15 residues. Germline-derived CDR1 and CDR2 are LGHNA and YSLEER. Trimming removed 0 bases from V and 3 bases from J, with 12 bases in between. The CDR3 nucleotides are TGCGCCAGCAGCCAAGAGTCCCGTACCGGCTACGAGCAGTACTTC. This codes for CASSQESRTGYEQYF.

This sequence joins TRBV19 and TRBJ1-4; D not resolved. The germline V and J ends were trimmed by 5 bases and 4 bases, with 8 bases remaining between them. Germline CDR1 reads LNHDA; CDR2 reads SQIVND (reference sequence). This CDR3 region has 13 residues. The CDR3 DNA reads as TGTGCCAGTAGTGATAGAATTAATGAAAAACTGTTTTTT. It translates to CASSDRINEKLFF.

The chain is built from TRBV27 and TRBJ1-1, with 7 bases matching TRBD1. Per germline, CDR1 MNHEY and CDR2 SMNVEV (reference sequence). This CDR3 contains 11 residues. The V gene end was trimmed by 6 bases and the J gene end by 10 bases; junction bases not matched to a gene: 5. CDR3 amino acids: CASSRQGLAFF. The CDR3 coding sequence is TGTGCCAGCAGCCGACAGGGCTTAGCTTTCTTT.

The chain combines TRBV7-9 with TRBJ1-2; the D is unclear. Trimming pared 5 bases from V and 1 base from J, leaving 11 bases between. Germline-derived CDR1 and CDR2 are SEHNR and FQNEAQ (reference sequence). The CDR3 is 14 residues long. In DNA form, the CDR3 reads TGTGCCAGCAGCCCCTTCGGCCTTAACTATGGCTACACCTTC. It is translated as CASSPFGLNYGYTF.

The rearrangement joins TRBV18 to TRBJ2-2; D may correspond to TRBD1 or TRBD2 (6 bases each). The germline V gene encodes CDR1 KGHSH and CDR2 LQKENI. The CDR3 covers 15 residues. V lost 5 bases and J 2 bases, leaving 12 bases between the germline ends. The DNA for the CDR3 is TGTGCCAGCTCATCCGGGGGCGGAAACACCGGGGAGCTGTTTTTT. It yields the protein CASSSGGGNTGELFF.

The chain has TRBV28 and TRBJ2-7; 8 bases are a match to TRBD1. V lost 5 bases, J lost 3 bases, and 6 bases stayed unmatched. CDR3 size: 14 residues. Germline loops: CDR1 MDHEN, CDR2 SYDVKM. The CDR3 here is CASSIGQGGYEQYF. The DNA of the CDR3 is TGTGCCAGCAGTATTGGACAGGGTGGCTACGAGCAGTACTTC.